This T cell receptor beta chain was identified in a study of identical twins. General study points: There is a chance that invariant MAIT and iNKT cells partially muddied zero-insertion analyses. Reduced insertions were recorded for abundant cord blood beta clonotypes, with no such pattern in memory repertoires.

V was clipped by 2 bases and J by 2 bases; unmatched bases: 17. The CDR3 totals 20 residues. Template switching created a universal primer site, and the cDNA included unique molecular identifiers. TCRdb passed the 5' RACE reads through MiXCR, listing each CDR3 protein once. Of 250,000 or so distinct CDR3 sequences in the sample, approximately 8.3% are singletons; the top ten hold 2.5% to 3.5%. With regard to this clonotype: No antigen is known for it.

The same data also went into a second study, on yellow fever vaccine responses in identical twins.

The genes are TRBV23-1 and TRBJ2-3, with 9 bases matching TRBD2. TRBV23-1 is marked as an open reading frame, function uncertain. Sequenced: CD8+ T cells sorted from blood. This clonotype was sampled from a woman between 18 and 29 years old in good health. The CDR3 DNA sequence: TGCGCCAGCAGTCAACCCTTAGCGGGAGTGGGGTGTGTAAACACAGATACGCAGTATTTT. This encodes CASSQPLAGVGCVNTDTQYF.